This record concerns one TCR beta chain sequence. The data were taken from a study of monozygotic twins with inflammatory bowel disease. TCRdb derives one entry per CDR3 protein from the 5' RACE reads, leaving out DNA. The clone table shows 150,000 to 200,000 distinct CDR3 sequences, with the ten largest holding 7.4%. This CDR3 comprises 16 residues. Germline CDR1 is LGHNA and CDR2 is YSLEER. The receptor was derived from a human donor with ulcerative colitis or Crohn's disease, or a healthy co-twin of an affected twin (not recorded which). The chain uses TRBV4-3 and TRBJ2-3; there is no DNA to check the TCRdb D call of TRBD1. Specimen: blood. CDR3 loop: CASSQEGRFYTDTQYF.